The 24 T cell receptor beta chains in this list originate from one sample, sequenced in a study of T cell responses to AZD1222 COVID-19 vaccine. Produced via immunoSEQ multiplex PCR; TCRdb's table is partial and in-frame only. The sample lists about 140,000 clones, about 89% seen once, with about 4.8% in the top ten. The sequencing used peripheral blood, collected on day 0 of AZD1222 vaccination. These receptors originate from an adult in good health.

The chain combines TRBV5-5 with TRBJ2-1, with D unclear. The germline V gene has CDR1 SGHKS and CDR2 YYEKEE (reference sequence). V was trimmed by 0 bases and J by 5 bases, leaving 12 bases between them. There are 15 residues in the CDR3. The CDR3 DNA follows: TGTGCCAGCAGCTTGGTATTAGCTGGAAACAATGAGCAGTTCTTC. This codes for CASSLVLAGNNEQFF.

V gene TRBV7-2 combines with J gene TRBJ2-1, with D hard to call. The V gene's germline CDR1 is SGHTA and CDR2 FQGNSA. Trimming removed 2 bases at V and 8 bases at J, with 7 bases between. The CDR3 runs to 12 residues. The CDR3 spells CASSLTGDEQFF. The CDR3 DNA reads TGTGCCAGCAGCTTAACCGGCGATGAGCAGTTCTTC.

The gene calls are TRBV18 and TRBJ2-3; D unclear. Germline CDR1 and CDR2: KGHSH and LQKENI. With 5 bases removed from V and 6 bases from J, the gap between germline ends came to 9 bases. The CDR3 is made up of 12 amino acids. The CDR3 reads CASSGSPDTQYF. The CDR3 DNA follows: TGTGCCAGCTCAGGTTCCCCGGATACGCAGTATTTT.

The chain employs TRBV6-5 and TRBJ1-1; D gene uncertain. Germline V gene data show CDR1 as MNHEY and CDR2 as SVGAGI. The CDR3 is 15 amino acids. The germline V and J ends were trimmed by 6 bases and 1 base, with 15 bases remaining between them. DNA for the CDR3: TGTGCCAGCAGGACGTCGACCCGCTCGAACACTGAAGCTTTCTTT. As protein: CASRTSTRSNTEAFF.

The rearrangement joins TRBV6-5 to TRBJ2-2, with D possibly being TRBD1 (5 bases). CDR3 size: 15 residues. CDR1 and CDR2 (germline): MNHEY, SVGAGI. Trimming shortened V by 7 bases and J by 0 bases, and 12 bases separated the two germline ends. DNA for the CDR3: TGTGCCAGCACCAAGGGGCCCCCGAACACCGGGGAGCTGTTTTTT. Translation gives CASTKGPPNTGELFF.

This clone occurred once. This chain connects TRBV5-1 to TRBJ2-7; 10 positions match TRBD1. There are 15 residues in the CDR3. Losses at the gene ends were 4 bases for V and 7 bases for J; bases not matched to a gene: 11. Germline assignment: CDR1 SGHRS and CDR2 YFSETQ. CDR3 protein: CASSARGQGSQEQYF. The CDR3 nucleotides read TGCGCCAGCAGCGCTAGGGGACAGGGGTCTCAGGAGCAGTACTTC.

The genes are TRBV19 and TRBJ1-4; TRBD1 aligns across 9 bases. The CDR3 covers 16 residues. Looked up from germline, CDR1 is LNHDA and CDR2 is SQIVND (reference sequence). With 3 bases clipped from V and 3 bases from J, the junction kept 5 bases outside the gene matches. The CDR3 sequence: CASSIIGTGSNEKLFF. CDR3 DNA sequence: TGTGCCAGTAGTATCATCGGGACAGGGTCTAATGAAAAACTGTTTTTT.

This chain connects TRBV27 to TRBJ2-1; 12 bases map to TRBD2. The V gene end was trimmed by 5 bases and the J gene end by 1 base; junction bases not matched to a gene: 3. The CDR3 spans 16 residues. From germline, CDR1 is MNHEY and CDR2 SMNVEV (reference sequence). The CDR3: CASSGLAGPSYNEQFF. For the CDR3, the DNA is TGTGCCAGCAGTGGACTAGCGGGGCCATCCTACAATGAGCAGTTCTTC.

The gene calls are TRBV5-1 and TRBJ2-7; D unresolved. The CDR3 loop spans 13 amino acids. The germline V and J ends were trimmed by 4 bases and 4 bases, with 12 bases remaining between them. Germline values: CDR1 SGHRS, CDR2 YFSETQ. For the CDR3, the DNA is TGCGCCAGCAGCCCGTCGGGCGGATACGAGCAGTACTTC. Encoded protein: CASSPSGGYEQYF. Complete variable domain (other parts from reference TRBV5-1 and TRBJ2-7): KAGVTQTPRYLIKTRGQQVTLSCSPISGHRSVSWYQQTPGQGLQFLFEYFSETQRNKGNFPGRFSGRQFSNSRSEMNVSTLELGDSALYLCASSPSGGYEQYFGPGTRLTVT.

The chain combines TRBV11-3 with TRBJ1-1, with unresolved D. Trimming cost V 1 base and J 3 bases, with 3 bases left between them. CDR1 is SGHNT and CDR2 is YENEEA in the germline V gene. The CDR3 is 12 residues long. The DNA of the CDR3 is TGTGCCAGCAGCTTAGGCGACACTGAAGCTTTCTTT. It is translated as CASSLGDTEAFF.

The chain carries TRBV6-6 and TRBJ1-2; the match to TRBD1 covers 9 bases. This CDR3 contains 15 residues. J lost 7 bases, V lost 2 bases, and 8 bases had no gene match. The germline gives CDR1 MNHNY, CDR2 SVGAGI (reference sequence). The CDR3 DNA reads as TGTGCCAGCAGTTACGGGGGACAGGGAGTAGGTGGCTACACCTTC. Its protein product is CASSYGGQGVGGYTF.

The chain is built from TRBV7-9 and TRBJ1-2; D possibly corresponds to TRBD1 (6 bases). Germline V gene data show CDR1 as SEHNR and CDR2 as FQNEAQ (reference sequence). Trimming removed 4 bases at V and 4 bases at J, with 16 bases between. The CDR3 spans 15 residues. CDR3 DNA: TGTGCCAGCAGCTGGGCCCTGCGGGGGCGCTATGGCTACACCTTC. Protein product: CASSWALRGRYGYTF.

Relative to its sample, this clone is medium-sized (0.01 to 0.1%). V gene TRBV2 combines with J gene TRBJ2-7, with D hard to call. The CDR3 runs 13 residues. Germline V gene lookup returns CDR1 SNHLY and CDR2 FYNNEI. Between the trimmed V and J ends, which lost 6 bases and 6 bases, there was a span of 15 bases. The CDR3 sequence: CASRAGPLGEQYF. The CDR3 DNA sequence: TGTGCCAGCAGGGCAGGTCCCTTGGGCGAGCAGTACTTC.

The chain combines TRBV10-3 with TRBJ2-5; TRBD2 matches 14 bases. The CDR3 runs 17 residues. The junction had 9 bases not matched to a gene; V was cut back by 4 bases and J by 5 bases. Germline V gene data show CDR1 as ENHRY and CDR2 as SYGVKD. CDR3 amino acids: CAISGGLAGAEWETQYF. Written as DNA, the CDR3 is TGTGCCATCAGTGGGGGACTAGCGGGAGCGGAATGGGAGACCCAGTACTTC.

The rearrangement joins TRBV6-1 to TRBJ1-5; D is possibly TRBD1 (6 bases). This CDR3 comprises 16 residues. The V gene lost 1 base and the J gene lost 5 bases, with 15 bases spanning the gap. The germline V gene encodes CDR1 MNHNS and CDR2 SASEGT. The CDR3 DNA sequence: TGTGCCAGCAGTGAAGAGGATGGCAGGGGCTATCAGCCCCAGCATTTT. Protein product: CASSEEDGRGYQPQHF.

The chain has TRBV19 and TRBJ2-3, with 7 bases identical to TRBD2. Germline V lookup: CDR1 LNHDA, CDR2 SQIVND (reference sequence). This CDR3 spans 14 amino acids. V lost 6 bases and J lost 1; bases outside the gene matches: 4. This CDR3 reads CASRNRGGTDTQYF. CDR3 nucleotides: TGTGCCAGTAGGAACCGGGGGGGCACAGATACGCAGTATTTT.

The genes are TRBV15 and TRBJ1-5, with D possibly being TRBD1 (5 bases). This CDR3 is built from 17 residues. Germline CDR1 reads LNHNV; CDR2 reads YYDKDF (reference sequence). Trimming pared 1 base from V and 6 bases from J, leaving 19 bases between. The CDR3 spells CATSRGSGNTGGQPQHF. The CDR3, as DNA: TGTGCCACCAGCAGAGGTTCAGGGAACACCGGGGGTCAGCCCCAGCATTTT.

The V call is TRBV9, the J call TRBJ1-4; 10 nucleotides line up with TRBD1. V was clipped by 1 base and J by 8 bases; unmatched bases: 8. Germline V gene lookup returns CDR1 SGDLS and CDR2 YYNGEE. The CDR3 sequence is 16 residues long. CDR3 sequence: CASSVSRTGGDEKLFF. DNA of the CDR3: TGTGCCAGCAGCGTATCGCGGACAGGGGGAGACGAAAAACTGTTTTTT. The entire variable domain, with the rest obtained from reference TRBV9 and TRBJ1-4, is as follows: DSGVTQTPKHLITATGQRVTLRCSPRSGDLSVYWYQQSLDQGLQFLIQYYNGEERAKGNILERFSAQQFPDLHSELNLSSLELGDSALYFCASSVSRTGGDEKLFFGSGTQLSVL.

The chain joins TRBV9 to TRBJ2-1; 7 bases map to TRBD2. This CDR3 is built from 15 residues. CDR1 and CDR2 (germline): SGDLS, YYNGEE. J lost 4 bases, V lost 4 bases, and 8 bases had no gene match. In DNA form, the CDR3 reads TGTGCCAGCAGCAGATCCGGGACTAATTACAATGAGCAGTTCTTC. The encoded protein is CASSRSGTNYNEQFF.

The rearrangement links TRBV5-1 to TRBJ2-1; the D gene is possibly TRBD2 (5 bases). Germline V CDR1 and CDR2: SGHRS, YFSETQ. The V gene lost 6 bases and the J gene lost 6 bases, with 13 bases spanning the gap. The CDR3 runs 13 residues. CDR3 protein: CASTRGQSNEQFF. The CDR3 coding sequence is TGCGCCAGCACCCGAGGGCAGAGCAATGAGCAGTTCTTC.

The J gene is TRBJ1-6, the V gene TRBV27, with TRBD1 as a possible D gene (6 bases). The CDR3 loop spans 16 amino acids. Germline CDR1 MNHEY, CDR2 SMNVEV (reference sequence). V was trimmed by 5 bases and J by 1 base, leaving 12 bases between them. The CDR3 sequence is CASSVSGVSYNSPLHF. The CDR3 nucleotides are TGTGCCAGCAGTGTCTCAGGGGTTTCCTATAATTCACCCCTCCACTTT.

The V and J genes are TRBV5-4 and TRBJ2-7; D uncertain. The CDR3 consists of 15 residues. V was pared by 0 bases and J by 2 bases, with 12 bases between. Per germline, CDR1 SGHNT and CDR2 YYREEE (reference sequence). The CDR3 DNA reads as TGTGCCAGCAGCTTGGAACGTCTGCCGACCTACGAGCAGTACTTC. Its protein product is CASSLERLPTYEQYF.

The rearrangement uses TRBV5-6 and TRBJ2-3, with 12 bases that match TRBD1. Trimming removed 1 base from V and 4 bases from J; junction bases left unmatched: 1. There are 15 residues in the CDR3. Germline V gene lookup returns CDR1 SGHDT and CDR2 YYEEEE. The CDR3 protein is CASSLWDRGPDTQYF. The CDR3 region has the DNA TGTGCCAGCAGCTTGTGGGACAGGGGGCCAGATACGCAGTATTTT.

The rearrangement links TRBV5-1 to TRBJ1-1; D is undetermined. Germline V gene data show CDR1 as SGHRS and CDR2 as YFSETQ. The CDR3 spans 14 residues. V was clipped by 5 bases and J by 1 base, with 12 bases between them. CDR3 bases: TGCGCCAGCAGGGCGGGGAGGGCGAACACTGAAGCTTTCTTT. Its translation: CASRAGRANTEAFF.